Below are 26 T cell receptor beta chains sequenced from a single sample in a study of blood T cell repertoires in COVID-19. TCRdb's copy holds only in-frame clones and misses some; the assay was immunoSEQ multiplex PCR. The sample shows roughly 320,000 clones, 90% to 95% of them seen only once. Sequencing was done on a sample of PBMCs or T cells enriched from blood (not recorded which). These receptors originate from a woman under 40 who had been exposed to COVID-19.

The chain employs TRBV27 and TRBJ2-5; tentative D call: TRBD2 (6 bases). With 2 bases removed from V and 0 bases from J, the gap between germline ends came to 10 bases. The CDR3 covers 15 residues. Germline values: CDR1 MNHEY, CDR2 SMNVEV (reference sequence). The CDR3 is CASSLGTGHQETQYF. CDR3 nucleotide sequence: TGTGCCAGCAGTTTAGGGACTGGCCACCAAGAGACCCAGTACTTC.

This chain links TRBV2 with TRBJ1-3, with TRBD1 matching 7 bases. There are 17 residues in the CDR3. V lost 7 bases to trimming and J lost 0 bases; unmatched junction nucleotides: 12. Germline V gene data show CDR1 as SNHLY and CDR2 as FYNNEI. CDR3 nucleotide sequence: TGTGCCAGCACAGGTAGCCAGGGGGTGCTCTCTGGAAACACCATATATTTT. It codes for CASTGSQGVLSGNTIYF.

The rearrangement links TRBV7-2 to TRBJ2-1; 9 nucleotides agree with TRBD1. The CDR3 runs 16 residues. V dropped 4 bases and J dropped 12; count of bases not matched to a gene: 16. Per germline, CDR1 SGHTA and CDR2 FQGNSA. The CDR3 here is CASSYPGQGTPGAQFF. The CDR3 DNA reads TGTGCCAGCAGCTATCCGGGACAGGGAACGCCGGGAGCGCAGTTCTTC.

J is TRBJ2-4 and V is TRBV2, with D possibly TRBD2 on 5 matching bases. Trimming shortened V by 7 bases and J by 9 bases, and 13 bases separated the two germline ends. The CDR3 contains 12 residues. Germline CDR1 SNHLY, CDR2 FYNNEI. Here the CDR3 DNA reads TGTGCCAGCAAACGGGGTGTGGGCATTCAGTACTTC. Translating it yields CASKRGVGIQYF.

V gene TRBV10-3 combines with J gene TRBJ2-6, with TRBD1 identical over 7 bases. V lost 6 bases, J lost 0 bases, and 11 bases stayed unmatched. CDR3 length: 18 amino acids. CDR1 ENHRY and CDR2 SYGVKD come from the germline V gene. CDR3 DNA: TGTGCCATCAGCTTAACCCGGGACAGATCCTCTGGGGCCAACGTCCTGACTTTC. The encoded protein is CAISLTRDRSSGANVLTF.

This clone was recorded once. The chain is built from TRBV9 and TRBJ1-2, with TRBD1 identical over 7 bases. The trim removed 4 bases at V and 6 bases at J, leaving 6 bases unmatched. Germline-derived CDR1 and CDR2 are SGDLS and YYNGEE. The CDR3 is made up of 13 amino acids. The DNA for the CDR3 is TGTGCCAGCAGCCAGGGGGGTTTCGATGGCTACACCTTC. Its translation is CASSQGGFDGYTF. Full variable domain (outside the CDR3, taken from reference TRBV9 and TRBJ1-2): DSGVTQTPKHLITATGQRVTLRCSPRSGDLSVYWYQQSLDQGLQFLIQYYNGEERAKGNILERFSAQQFPDLHSELNLSSLELGDSALYFCASSQGGFDGYTFGSGTRLTVV.

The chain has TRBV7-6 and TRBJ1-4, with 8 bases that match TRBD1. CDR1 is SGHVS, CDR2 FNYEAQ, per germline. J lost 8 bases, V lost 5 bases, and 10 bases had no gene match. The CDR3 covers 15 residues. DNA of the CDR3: TGTGCCAGCAGCACCATGACAGGGGTCAACGAAAAACTGTTTTTT. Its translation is CASSTMTGVNEKLFF.

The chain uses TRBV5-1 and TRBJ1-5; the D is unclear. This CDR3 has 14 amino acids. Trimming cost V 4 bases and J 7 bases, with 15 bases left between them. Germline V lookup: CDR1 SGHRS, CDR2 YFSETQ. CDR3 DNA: TGCGCCAGCAGCCCAAGGCCGGAGACCCAGCCCCAGCATTTT. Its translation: CASSPRPETQPQHF.

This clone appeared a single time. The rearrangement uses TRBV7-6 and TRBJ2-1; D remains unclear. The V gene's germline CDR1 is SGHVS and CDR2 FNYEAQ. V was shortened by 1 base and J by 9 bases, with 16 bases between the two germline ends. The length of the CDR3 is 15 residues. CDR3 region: CASSLDRAPRSEQFF. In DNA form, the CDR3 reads TGTGCCAGCAGCTTAGACCGAGCCCCTAGAAGTGAGCAGTTCTTC.

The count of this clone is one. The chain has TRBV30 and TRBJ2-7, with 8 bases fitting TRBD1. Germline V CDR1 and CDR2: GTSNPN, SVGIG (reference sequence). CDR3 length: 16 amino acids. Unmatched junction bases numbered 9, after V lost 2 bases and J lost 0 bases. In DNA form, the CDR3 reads TGTGCCTGGAGTAAACCCGGACAGGGCCGCTCCTACGAGCAGTACTTC. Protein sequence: CAWSKPGQGRSYEQYF.

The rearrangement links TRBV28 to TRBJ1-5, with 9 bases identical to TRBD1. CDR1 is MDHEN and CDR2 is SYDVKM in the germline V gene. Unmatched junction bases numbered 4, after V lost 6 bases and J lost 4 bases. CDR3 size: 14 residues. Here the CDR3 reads CASSFDRGNQPQHF. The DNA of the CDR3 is TGTGCCAGCAGCTTCGACAGGGGGAATCAGCCCCAGCATTTT.

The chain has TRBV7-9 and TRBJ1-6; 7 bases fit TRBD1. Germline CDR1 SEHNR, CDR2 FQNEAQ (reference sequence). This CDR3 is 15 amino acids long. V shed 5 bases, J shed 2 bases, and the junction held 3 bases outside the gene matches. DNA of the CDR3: TGTGCCAGCAGCCTAAGGGGGCCCTATAATTCACCCCTCCACTTT. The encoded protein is CASSLRGPYNSPLHF.

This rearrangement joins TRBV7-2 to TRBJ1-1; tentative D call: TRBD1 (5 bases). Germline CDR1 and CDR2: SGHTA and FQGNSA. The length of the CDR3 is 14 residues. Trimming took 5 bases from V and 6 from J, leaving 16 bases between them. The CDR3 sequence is CASSLSDGGAEAFF. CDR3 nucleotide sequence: TGTGCCAGCAGCCTATCGGACGGGGGTGCTGAAGCTTTCTTT. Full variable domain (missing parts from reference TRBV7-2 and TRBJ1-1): GAGVSQSPSNKVTEKGKDVELRCDPISGHTALYWYRQSLGQGLEFLIYFQGNSAPDKSGLPSDRFSAERTGGSVSTLTIQRTQQEDSAVYLCASSLSDGGAEAFFGQGTRLTVV.

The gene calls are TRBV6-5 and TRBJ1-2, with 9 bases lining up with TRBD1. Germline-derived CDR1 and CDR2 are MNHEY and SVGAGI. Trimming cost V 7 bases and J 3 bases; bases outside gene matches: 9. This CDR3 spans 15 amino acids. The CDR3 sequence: CASTKTRQGDYGYTF. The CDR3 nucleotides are TGTGCCAGCACCAAAACCCGACAGGGGGACTATGGCTACACCTTC.

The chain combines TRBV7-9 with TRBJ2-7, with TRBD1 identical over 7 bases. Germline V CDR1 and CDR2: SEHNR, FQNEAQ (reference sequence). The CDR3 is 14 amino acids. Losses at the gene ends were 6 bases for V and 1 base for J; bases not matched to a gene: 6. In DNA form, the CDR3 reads TGTGCCAGCAGTTCGGACAGGCGGTCCTACGAGCAGTACTTC. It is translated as CASSSDRRSYEQYF.

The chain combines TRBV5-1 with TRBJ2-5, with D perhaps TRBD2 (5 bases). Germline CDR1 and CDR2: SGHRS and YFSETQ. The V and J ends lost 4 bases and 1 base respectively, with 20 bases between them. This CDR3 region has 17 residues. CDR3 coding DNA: TGCGCCAGCAGCGACGGGATAGGAGCTGGGGTCCAAGAGACCCAGTACTTC. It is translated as CASSDGIGAGVQETQYF.

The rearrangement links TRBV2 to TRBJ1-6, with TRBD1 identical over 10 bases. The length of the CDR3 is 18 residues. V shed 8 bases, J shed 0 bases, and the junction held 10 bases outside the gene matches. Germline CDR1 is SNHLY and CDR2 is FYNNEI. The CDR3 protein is CASRYGQGVVSYNSPLHF. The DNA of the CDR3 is TGTGCCAGCCGATACGGACAGGGGGTTGTCTCCTATAATTCACCCCTCCACTTT. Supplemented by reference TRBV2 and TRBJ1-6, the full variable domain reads EPEVTQTPSHQVTQMGQEVILRCVPISNHLYFYWYRQILGQKVEFLVSFYNNEISEKSEIFDDQFSVERPDGSNFTLKIRSTKLEDSAMYFCASRYGQGVVSYNSPLHFGNGTRLTVT.

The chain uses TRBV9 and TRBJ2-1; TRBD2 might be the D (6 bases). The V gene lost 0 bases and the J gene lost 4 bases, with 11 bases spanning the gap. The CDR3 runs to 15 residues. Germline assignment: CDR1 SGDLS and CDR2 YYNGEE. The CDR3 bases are TGTGCCAGCAGCGTAGGCTCGGGACTTTACAATGAGCAGTTCTTC. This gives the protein CASSVGSGLYNEQFF.

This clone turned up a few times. The CDR3 loop is CASSFVGQGGSPLHF. The CDR3 DNA sequence: TGTGCCAGCAGCTTCGTTGGACAGGGAGGTTCACCCCTCCACTTT. V gene TRBV7-2 combines with J gene TRBJ1-6; 8 bases are shared with TRBD1. Germline CDR1 is SGHTA and CDR2 is FQGNSA. CDR3 length: 15 residues. The V and J ends lost 3 bases and 9 bases, in that order; junction bases with no gene match: 7.

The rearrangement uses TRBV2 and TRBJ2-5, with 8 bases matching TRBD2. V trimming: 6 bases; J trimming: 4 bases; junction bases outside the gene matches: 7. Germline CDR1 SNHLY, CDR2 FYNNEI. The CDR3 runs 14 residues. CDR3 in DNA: TGTGCCAGCAGCGCCGGGACTAGTGCAGAGACCCAGTACTTC. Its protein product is CASSAGTSAETQYF.

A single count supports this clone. This chain's CDR3 is CSVKGQGGSDTQYF. The CDR3 coding sequence is TGCAGCGTGAAGGGACAGGGTGGGTCAGATACGCAGTATTTT. The chain uses TRBV29-1 and TRBJ2-3; 9 bases match TRBD1. V was pared by 6 bases and J by 4 bases, with 8 bases of the junction left unmatched. Germline V gene lookup returns CDR1 SQVTM and CDR2 ANQGSEA. This CDR3 region has 14 residues.

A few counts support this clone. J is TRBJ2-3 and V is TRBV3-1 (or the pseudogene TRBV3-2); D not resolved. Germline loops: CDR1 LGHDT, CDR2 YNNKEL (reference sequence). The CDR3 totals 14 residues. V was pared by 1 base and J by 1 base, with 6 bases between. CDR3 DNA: TGTGCCAGCAGCCAAGTAGATGGCACAGATACGCAGTATTTT. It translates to CASSQVDGTDTQYF.

The CDR3 sequence: CASSYPSRGFYEQYF. The CDR3 region has the DNA TGTGCCAGCAGCTACCCCTCACGGGGGTTCTACGAGCAGTACTTC. The chain links TRBV13 to TRBJ2-7, with D tentatively TRBD2 (6 bases). The V gene lost 4 bases and the J gene lost 3 bases, with 16 bases spanning the gap. The germline V gene has CDR1 PRHDT and CDR2 FYEKMQ (reference sequence). The CDR3 runs 15 residues.

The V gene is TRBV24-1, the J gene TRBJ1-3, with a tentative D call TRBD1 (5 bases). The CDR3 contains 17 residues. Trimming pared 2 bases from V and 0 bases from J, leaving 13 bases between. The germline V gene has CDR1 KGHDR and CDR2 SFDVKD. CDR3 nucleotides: TGTGCCACCAGTGATTCCCGGACAAGATTCTCTGGAAACACCATATATTTT. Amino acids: CATSDSRTRFSGNTIYF.

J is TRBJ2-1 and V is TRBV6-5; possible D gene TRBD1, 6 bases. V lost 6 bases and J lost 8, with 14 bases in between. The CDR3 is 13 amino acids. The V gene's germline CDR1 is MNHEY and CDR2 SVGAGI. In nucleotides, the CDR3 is TGTGCCAGCAGGAAGCCGACAGGAGATGAGCAGTTCTTC. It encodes CASRKPTGDEQFF.

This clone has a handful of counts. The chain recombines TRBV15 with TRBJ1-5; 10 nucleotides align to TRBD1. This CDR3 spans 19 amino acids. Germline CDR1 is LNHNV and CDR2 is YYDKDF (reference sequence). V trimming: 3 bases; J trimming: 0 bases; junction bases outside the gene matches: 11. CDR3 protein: CATSSLGQGFPNSNQPQHF. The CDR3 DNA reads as TGTGCCACCAGCAGTTTGGGACAGGGGTTTCCCAATAGCAATCAGCCCCAGCATTTT.